The clone carrying this T cell receptor beta chain was seen more than once but under ten times. The target antigen is unknown. This sample is part of a study of blood T cells in healthy people across ages. As for the study in general: Template switching recovered approximately one barcoded beta molecule for every two T cells.

RNA extraction gave at least 5.5 micrograms of total RNA per sample. Combining a sample-barcoded 5' primer with a J-beta primer mix, a second PCR ran for about 7 to 12 cycles. Via MiXCR, TCRdb re-called the 5' RACE reads, giving one row per CDR3 protein. The sample lists roughly 1,500,000 distinct CDR3 sequences; around two fifths were seen once. The V end lost 0 bases, the J end lost 2 bases, and 14 bases lay between the germline ends. CDR1 and CDR2 from the germline V gene are SQVTM and ANQGSEA. The CDR3 contains 15 residues. Study-wide points: Unknown CMV status may confound age-related changes in expanded clones.

The V call is TRBV29-1, the J call TRBJ2-7; D is tentatively TRBD1 or TRBD2 (6 bases each). The receptor's source is a woman aged 18-35 years in good health. The sample comprised blood. The DNA for the CDR3 is TGCAGCGTTGAAGATAGGGGGGAGGTCCCCTACGAGCAGTACTTC. Protein: CSVEDRGEVPYEQYF.